This T cell receptor beta chain was captured in a study of cytomegalovirus exposure and HLA in healthy donors. General study results and limits: Most TCR sequences proved rare, with some public TCRs found in many donors. It was confirmed in vitro that three of the CMV-associated chains were specific for CMV antigens. A few V segments could not be told apart, such as TRBV6-2 and TRBV6-3, and were left out.

60 Vbeta and 13 Jbeta primers were used in PCR. Here immunoSEQ multiplex PCR was the method, and the copy in TCRdb shows in-frame clones only, minus some. Listed are 75,000 to 85,000 clones; 0.58% falls within the top ten. Notes on this clone: Its antigen is unidentified.

The J segment lost 5 bases and the V segment lost 5 bases, leaving 11 bases of the junction unmatched. The CDR3 is 15 amino acids. Germline V gene sequence: CDR1 SEHNR, CDR2 FQNEAQ (reference sequence). V and J are TRBV7-9 and TRBJ2-5; 7 nucleotides match TRBD1. Sequencing input: PBMCs. The source is a man over 45 in good health and CMV-seronegative. The CDR3 nucleotides read TGTGCCAGCAGCCAGGGGGTGGACATAAGGGAGACCCAGTACTTC. This codes for CASSQGVDIRETQYF.